The clone carrying this TCR beta chain was observed at least ten times. The target antigen is unknown. The sample is drawn from a study of regulatory T cells in long-lasting Graves disease. Study outcomes and limitations: Newly diagnosed disease favored TRBV20-1 and TRBJ2-1 over persistent disease. Persistent Graves' patients showed reduced TCR diversity versus newly diagnosed patients.

Trimming removed 4 bases from V and 8 bases from J, with 11 bases in between. This CDR3 is built from 13 residues. The sample's time point: newly diagnosed GD, antithyroid drugs for less than 3 months. Researchers made the TCR library from RNA that was extracted from PBMCs. Arm-PCR of CDR3 regions and iRepertoire HTBI primers were the basis on which TCR beta libraries were built. TCRdb called the multiplex PCR reads again in MiXCR, with one record for every CDR3 protein. The sample lists around 320,000 distinct CDR3 sequences; 15% to 20% were seen once. This sample also appeared in a second study, on T cells in Graves' hyperthyroidism and ophthalmopathy.

V and J are TRBV12-3 or TRBV12-4 and TRBJ1-4, with D hard to call. The TCR sequence derives from a man aged 35-49 years with Graves disease. Sequenced material: peripheral blood mononuclear cells (PBMCs), taken at new diagnosis, from a patient treated with antithyroid drugs. The CDR3 protein is CASSSGFNEKLFF. The DNA of the CDR3 is TGTGCCAGCAGTTCCGGGTTTAACGAAAAACTGTTTTTT.